The entry below describes one TCR beta chain. Its target is unknown. This table comes from immunoSEQ multiplex PCR, and its TCRdb copy is limited to in-frame clones, with some not included. The table has tens of thousands of clones, 90% to 95% seen once. The CDR3 runs to 16 residues. With V trimmed by 4 bases and J by 0 bases, 6 bases remained unmatched. CDR1 MDHEN and CDR2 SYDVKM come from the germline V gene. The sample originates from a study of OX40 agonist ivuxolimab in advanced cancers. Study results and limitations: At 0.1 to 3.0 mg/kg and by week 6, clonal expansion occurred in CD4+ and CD8+ blood T cells.

This TCR was sampled from an adult with an advanced solid tumor such as melanoma, head and neck, liver or kidney cancer. The V and J genes are TRBV28 and TRBJ2-1; the match to TRBD2 covers 7 bases. The source was CD4+ or CD8+ T cells sorted from blood, collected in a trial of the OX40 agonist ivuxolimab. CDR3 in amino acids: CASSSASGRSYNEQFF. Here the CDR3 DNA reads TGTGCCAGCAGTTCCGCTAGCGGCCGCTCCTACAATGAGCAGTTCTTC. Looking up the rest from reference TRBV28 and TRBJ2-1 gives the full variable domain: DVKVTQSSRYLVKRTGEKVFLECVQDMDHENMFWYRQDPGLGLRLIYFSYDVKMKEKGDIPEGYSVSREKKERFSLILESASTNQTSMYLCASSSASGRSYNEQFFGPGTRLTVL.